These T cell receptor beta chains were read from a single sample in a study of blood T cell repertoires in COVID-19. The data were produced by immunoSEQ multiplex PCR, yet TCRdb's version contains in-frame clones alone and is incomplete. Altogether about 160,000 clones are present, around 80% being singletons, with the ten largest covering less than 4%. The material sequenced was PBMCs or T cells enriched from blood (not recorded which). These receptors were taken from a woman aged 55-70 years who had recovered from COVID-19. The CDR3 runs from the conserved cysteine through the conserved F or W. The D gene is left open where the match is weak. Clone size is stated in some rows and not others, as once, few, many or a class when expanded.

d_call: -
clone_size: -
v_call: TRBV3-1/TRBV3-2
j_call: TRBJ2-7
cdr3_aa: CASSRQTGSSYEQYF
cdr3_nt: TGTGCCAGCAGCCGGCAGACCGGGTCCTCCTACGAGCAGTACTTC

d_call: -
clone_size: -
v_call: TRBV11-2
j_call: TRBJ1-1
cdr3_aa: CAAGAGRSNTEAFF
cdr3_nt: TGTGCCGCGGGGGCGGGGAGGTCGAACACTGAAGCTTTCTTT

d_call: -
clone_size: -
v_call: TRBV7-2
j_call: TRBJ2-3
cdr3_aa: CASSLGAGGPGDTQYF
cdr3_nt: TGTGCCAGCAGCTTAGGGGCCGGGGGGCCGGGAGATACGCAGTATTTT

d_call: -
clone_size: -
v_call: TRBV4-1
j_call: TRBJ1-2
cdr3_aa: CASSQDPDEEGGYTF
cdr3_nt: TGCGCCAGCAGCCAAGATCCGGACGAGGAGGGTGGCTACACCTTC

d_call: -
clone_size: -
v_call: TRBV19
j_call: TRBJ1-1
cdr3_aa: CASSIAGQMNTEAFF
cdr3_nt: TGTGCCAGTAGTATAGCTGGACAGATGAACACTGAAGCTTTCTTT

d_call: TRBD1
clone_size: -
v_call: TRBV7-6
j_call: TRBJ2-7
cdr3_aa: CASSRGTAYEQYF
cdr3_nt: TGTGCCAGCAGCCGAGGGACAGCCTACGAGCAGTACTTC

d_call: TRBD1
clone_size: medium-sized
v_call: TRBV5-4
j_call: TRBJ2-1
cdr3_aa: CASSLGQGAREQFF
cdr3_nt: TGTGCCAGCAGCTTGGGACAGGGGGCTCGTGAGCAGTTCTTC

d_call: -
clone_size: -
v_call: TRBV5-3
j_call: TRBJ2-1
cdr3_aa: CARSLASGGRFF
cdr3_nt: TGTGCCAGAAGCTTGGCGTCTGGCGGCCGATTCTTC

d_call: -
clone_size: -
v_call: TRBV7-9
j_call: TRBJ1-6
cdr3_aa: CASSLVLGVSPLHF
cdr3_nt: TGTGCCAGCAGCTTAGTTTTAGGGGTTTCACCCCTCCACTTT

d_call: TRBD1
clone_size: -
v_call: TRBV13
j_call: TRBJ1-1
cdr3_aa: CASSRRQGSTEAFF
cdr3_nt: TGTGCCAGCAGCCGAAGACAGGGGAGCACTGAAGCTTTCTTT

d_call: TRBD2
clone_size: -
v_call: TRBV5-1
j_call: TRBJ2-5
cdr3_aa: CASSHLLPPGEGETQYF
cdr3_nt: TGCGCCAGCAGCCATCTTCTCCCTCCGGGGGAGGGGGAGACCCAGTACTTC